These 10 T cell receptor beta chains came from one sample sequenced in a study of blood T cells in healthy people across ages. PCR was performed a second time for 7 to 11 cycles using a sample-barcoded 5' primer and a J-beta primer mix. TCRdb re-called the 5' RACE reads through MiXCR, storing one row per CDR3 protein. The repertoire holds around 600,000 distinct CDR3 sequences, with around half as singletons. The sample comprised blood. The receptors were sampled from an elderly man in good health.

This clonotype was seen a handful of times. This rearrangement joins TRBV18 to TRBJ2-7, with 9 bases fitting TRBD2. J gave up 7 bases and V 5 bases, and 9 bases lay outside the gene matches. Germline assignment: CDR1 KGHSH and CDR2 LQKENI. CDR3 length: 14 amino acids. CDR3 amino acids: CASSFSGRSNEQYF. The CDR3 DNA reads TGTGCCAGCTCATTCAGCGGGAGGTCCAATGAGCAGTACTTC.

This sequence joins TRBV7-2 and TRBJ1-5; no clear D. This CDR3 has 15 residues. CDR1 and CDR2 (germline): SGHTA, FQGNSA. The V end was cut by 2 bases, the J end by 0 bases, with 8 bases between. The CDR3 DNA follows: TGTGCCAGCAGCTTAATAGGGAATAGCAATCAGCCCCAGCATTTT. Translated: CASSLIGNSNQPQHF.

In this sample, this clonotype turned up once. This chain links TRBV27 with TRBJ1-1; 8 nucleotides line up with TRBD1. Trimming at V came to 4 bases and at J to 6 bases, leaving 4 bases not matched to a gene. The germline V gene has CDR1 MNHEY and CDR2 SMNVEV (reference sequence). CDR3 length equals 13 residues. CDR3 nucleotide sequence: TGTGCCAGCAGTTCAACAGGGGGGGCTGAAGCTTTCTTT. Its protein product is CASSSTGGAEAFF.

For this clonotype: A clone one base away is much larger, so this may be a read error. The chain carries TRBV29-1 and TRBJ2-7; TRBD1 aligns across 9 bases. CDR3 length: 15 residues. With V trimmed by 3 bases and J by 7 bases, 13 bases remained unmatched. From germline, CDR1 is SQVTM and CDR2 ANQGSEA. The CDR3 sequence: CSVERDRALYNEQYF. The CDR3 bases are TGCAGCGTTGAGCGGGACAGGGCTCTCTACAATGAGCAGTACTTC.

This clonotype was observed a handful of times. The chain carries TRBV20-1 and TRBJ2-5; D gene ambiguous. There are 12 residues in the CDR3. Germline V gene sequence: CDR1 DFQATT, CDR2 SNEGSKA (reference sequence). Trimming pared 0 bases from V and 11 bases from J, leaving 13 bases between. The chain's CDR3 is CSAREGGLGQYF. For the CDR3, the DNA is TGCAGTGCTAGAGAAGGTGGGCTGGGGCAGTACTTC.

This chain joins TRBV10-3 and TRBJ2-3, with D perhaps being TRBD1 or TRBD2 (5 bases each). Trimming pared 10 bases from V and 2 bases from J, leaving 16 bases between. This CDR3 has 14 amino acids. Germline CDR1 and CDR2: ENHRY and SYGVKD. CDR3 protein: CATADGTNTDTQYF. The CDR3 bases are TGTGCCACCGCTGACGGGACGAACACAGATACGCAGTATTTT.

CDR3 amino acids: CASSLEGTGAGNTIYF. The CDR3 DNA reads as TGTGCCAGCAGCTTAGAGGGAACAGGGGCTGGAAACACCATATATTTT. This chain connects TRBV7-2 to TRBJ1-3, with 7 bases lining up with TRBD1. CDR1 and CDR2 (germline): SGHTA, FQGNSA. V gave up 1 base and J gave up 2 bases; unmatched junction bases: 5. The CDR3 loop spans 16 amino acids. Based on the CDR3 plus reference TRBV7-2 and TRBJ1-3, the full variable domain is GAGVSQSPSNKVTEKGKDVELRCDPISGHTALYWYRQSLGQGLEFLIYFQGNSAPDKSGLPSDRFSAERTGGSVSTLTIQRTQQEDSAVYLCASSLEGTGAGNTIYFGEGSWLTVV.

The rearrangement joins TRBV6-5 to TRBJ2-2; TRBD2 matches at 7 bases. This CDR3 spans 14 amino acids. After removal of 6 bases from V and 4 bases from J, the junction contained 5 bases not matched to a gene. Germline loops: CDR1 MNHEY, CDR2 SVGAGI. The CDR3 sequence is CASSPWGGTGELFF. In DNA, the CDR3 is TGTGCCAGCAGCCCCTGGGGGGGCACCGGGGAGCTGTTTTTT.

This clonotype was counted a single time. The chain is built from TRBV24-1 and TRBJ2-7; 9 positions agree with TRBD1. This CDR3 comprises 15 residues. The V and J ends lost 5 bases and 2 bases, in that order; junction bases with no gene match: 6. CDR1 and CDR2 from the germline V gene are KGHDR and SFDVKD. CDR3 residues: CATSGWTGVAYEQYF. The CDR3 bases are TGTGCCACCAGTGGGTGGACAGGGGTAGCCTACGAGCAGTACTTC.

This clonotype was seen just once. The junction and the germline gene differ at one end; a read error may be behind it. CDR3 sequence reads: CASSRILAGGHNEQYF. CDR3 DNA sequence: TGTGCTAGCAGCCGTATCCTAGCGGGTGGCCACAATGAGCAGTACTTC. This rearrangement joins TRBV7-7 to TRBJ2-5; 8 nucleotides line up with TRBD2. The CDR3 totals 16 residues. Germline CDR1 and CDR2: SSHAT and FNYEAQ (reference sequence).